The T cell receptor (beta chain) described here comes from a study of cytomegalovirus exposure and HLA in healthy donors. Whole-study results and caveats: No immune exposure information besides CMV serostatus was available. Researchers counted 180 or so TCR beta chains as cytomegalovirus-associated. Earlier results showed most TCR beta V segments being productive about 87% or about 30% of the time.

In the PCR, 60 Vbeta and 13 Jbeta primers were used. Sequenced by immunoSEQ multiplex PCR; TCRdb stores in-frame clones only, minus some. The data show fewer than 200,000 clones, with approximately 79% seen just once and approximately 0.7% held by the top ten. Worth noting for this clone: The antigen remains undetermined.

The germline V and J ends were trimmed by 4 bases and 9 bases, with 24 bases remaining between them. Per the germline V gene, CDR1 is MDHEN and CDR2 is SYDVKM. The CDR3 runs 16 residues. The TCR comes from a woman aged 40 to 50 in good health and CMV-seronegative. The source material was PBMCs. This rearrangement joins TRBV28 to TRBJ1-1; no firm D call. The CDR3 spells CASSSPEGLDLLKAFF. The CDR3 coding sequence is TGTGCCAGCAGTTCTCCCGAGGGCCTAGATTTACTGAAAGCTTTCTTT.